This T cell receptor beta chain comes out of a study of CD8 T cells in ankylosing spondylitis (TCRdb year 2017). Study-wide context: The study set out to find disease-linked TCR variants by profiling T cell receptor beta repertoires in ankylosing spondylitis patients and healthy donors. In total, the full study cohort was made up of 110 or so healthy donors and 25 or so ankylosing spondylitis patients. Peripheral blood samples were taken, and synovial fluid was additionally collected from ankylosing spondylitis patients. Broad study findings and their caveats: Blood from ankylosing spondylitis patients appeared to be characterized by a TCR beta motif composed of eight highly homologous amino acid variants. The disease-linked clones showed a CD8+ phenotype and occurred at relatively low frequencies in peripheral blood. Some motif variants had previously been reported in the synovial fluid and blood of reactive arthritis patients, which suggests shared mechanisms of disease initiation. Significant enrichment of the disease-linked clones was reported in matched synovial fluid samples from ankylosing spondylitis patients.

From the cysteine up to the phenylalanine, the CDR3 has a length of 13 residues. The retained sequence is limited to the CDR3, 39 bases, with the frame set at the first base. CDR1 and CDR2 were assigned from the germline V gene as SGHRS and YFSETQ. V is reduced by 5 bases and J by 7 bases, leaving a spacing of 13 bases between them. This clonotype was seen more than once but under ten times. Its antigen is unknown. No base qualities exist here, and no much larger clone lies one base off it. Sequencing used an Illumina HiSeq 2500. TCR beta libraries were prepared by quantitative 5'-RACE with molecular barcodes. The original pipeline was this. To identify disease-linked TCR variants, a new computational method was used, one built on a probabilistic model of VDJ rearrangement. TCRdb passed the public sequencing reads through fastp at Q25 and MiXCR, retaining productive beta sequences. Rows are unified per CDR3 protein, each entry keeping the most common DNA and genes. The V and J calls, along with clone size, are taken from TCRdb and not from the paper's own processing. Recorded for this sample are approximately 250,000 distinct CDR3 sequences; roughly 32% of them occurred a single time. Roughly 4% of the sample is held by the ten biggest clonotypes.

The sequence joins TRBV5-1 to TRBJ2-1; a tentative D call is TRBD1 (5 bases match). The clonotype comes from a male donor with ankylosing spondylitis or in good health (not recorded which). Sequencing input: blood, either unsorted or a sorted T cell fraction (not recorded which). The CDR3 has the sequence CASRQVSSNEQFF. The DNA sequence is TGCGCCAGCAGACAGGTTTCGTCTAATGAGCAGTTCTTC.